The present T cell receptor beta chain was sequenced within a study of blood T cell repertoires in COVID-19. Across the study: Acute and convalescent COVID-19 specimens originated in the United States, Italy and Spain. Sources were T cells, B-cell-depleted T cells, or PBMCs; the material itself was cDNA or gDNA.

Germline assignment: CDR1 SNHLY and CDR2 FYNNEI. The CDR3 has 14 residues. V was trimmed by 5 bases and J by 6 bases, leaving 14 bases between them. In the study's own analysis: Nucleated cell counts were estimated from reference gene primer amplification. The table came from immunoSEQ multiplex PCR; TCRdb's copy has only in-frame clones and leaves some out. The V and J calls and clone size were taken over from that table, and D and trimming were inferred from the DNA. Of about 100,000 clones listed, roughly 90% are singletons. There are a few counts of this clone. The chain couples TRBV2 to TRBJ1-5; a weak D match, TRBD1 (5 bases). The sequence was collected from a man in his forties or fifties with active COVID-19. Sequencing used peripheral blood. The CDR3 protein is CASSLTELAQPQHF. CDR3 bases: TGTGCCAGCAGTCTGACAGAGCTGGCTCAGCCCCAGCATTTT.